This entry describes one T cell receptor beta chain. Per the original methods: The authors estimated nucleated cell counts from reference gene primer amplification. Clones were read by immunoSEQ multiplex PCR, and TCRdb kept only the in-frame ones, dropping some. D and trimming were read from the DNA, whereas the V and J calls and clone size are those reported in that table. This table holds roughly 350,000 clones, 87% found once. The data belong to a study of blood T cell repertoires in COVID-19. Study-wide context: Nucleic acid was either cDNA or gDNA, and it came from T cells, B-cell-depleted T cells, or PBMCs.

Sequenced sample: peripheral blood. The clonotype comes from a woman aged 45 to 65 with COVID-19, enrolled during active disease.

The CDR3 loop reads CASSSELADYEQYF. Written as DNA, the CDR3 is TGTGCCAGCAGCTCAGAGCTAGCGGACTACGAGCAGTACTTC. This chain joins TRBV11-3 and TRBJ2-7; 7 nucleotides align to TRBD2. This CDR3 contains 14 residues. The V segment lost 4 bases and the J segment 3 bases; nucleotides outside the gene matches: 6. CDR1 SGHNT and CDR2 YENEEA come from the germline V gene.